The entry below gives a single T cell receptor beta chain sequence along with its context. Its target is not known. The sample comes from a study of T cell repertoires in cytomegalovirus infection. TCRdb re-analysed the reads in MiXCR, keeping a single row per CDR3 protein. The table has roughly 100,000 distinct CDR3 sequences, roughly 40% seen once. The CDR3 runs to 14 residues. V lost 5 bases, J lost 2 bases, and 6 bases stayed unmatched. The chain links TRBV12-3 or TRBV12-4 to TRBJ2-7, with 7 bases matching TRBD2. This TCR was sampled from a human donor in good health (CMV status not recorded). Some clones in this sample may be carry-over from other donors' samples. This sample comprised CD8+ T cells from cultured PBMCs, obtained from culture after CMV antigen stimulation. CDR3: CASSRAGVTYEQYF. The CDR3 DNA sequence: TGTGCCAGCAGTAGGGCGGGGGTTACCTACGAGCAGTACTTC.